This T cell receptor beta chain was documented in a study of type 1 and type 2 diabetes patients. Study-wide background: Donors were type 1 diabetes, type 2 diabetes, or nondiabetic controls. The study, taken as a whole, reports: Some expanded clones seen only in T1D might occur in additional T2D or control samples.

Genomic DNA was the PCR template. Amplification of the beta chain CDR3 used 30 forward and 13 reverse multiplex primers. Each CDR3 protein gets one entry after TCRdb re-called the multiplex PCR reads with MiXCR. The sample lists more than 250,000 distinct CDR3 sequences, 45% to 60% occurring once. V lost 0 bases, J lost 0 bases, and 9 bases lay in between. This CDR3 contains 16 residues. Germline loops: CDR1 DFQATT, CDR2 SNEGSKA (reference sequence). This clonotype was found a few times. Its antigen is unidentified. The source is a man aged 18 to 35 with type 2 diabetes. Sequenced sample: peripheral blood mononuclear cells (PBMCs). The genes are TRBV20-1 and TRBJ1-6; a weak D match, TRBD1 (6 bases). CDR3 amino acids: CSARDRTVSYNSPLHF. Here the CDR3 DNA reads TGCAGTGCTAGAGATCGGACAGTCTCCTATAATTCACCCCTCCACTTT.